The clone carrying this T cell receptor beta chain was detected only once. No antigen is known for it. One end of the junction does not line up with germline, which may come from a read error. Within the sample, other DNA sequences also encode this same CDR3. The method was immunoSEQ multiplex PCR; TCRdb's version includes in-frame clones alone and lacks a portion of them. The sample records about 20,000 clones, approximately 83% being singletons. This entry belongs to a study of somatic mutations in cytotoxic T cells in rheumatoid arthritis. Study-wide points: Unlike healthy controls, rheumatoid arthritis patients had CD8+ clonality that increased with age.

In germline, CDR1 is SSHAT, CDR2 FNYEAQ (reference sequence). The CDR3 is 13 residues long. This TCR was recovered from an adult with rheumatoid arthritis. Sequenced material: CD8+ T cells sorted from blood. This rearrangement joins TRBV7-7 to TRBJ2-5; no clear D gene. CDR3 sequence (DNA): TGTGCTAGCAGCTCTCGGCTAGAGGAGACCCAGTACTTC. Its translation is CASSSRLEETQYF. Complete variable domain (other parts from reference TRBV7-7 and TRBJ2-5): GAGVSQSPRYKVTKRGQDVTLRCDPISSHATLYWYQQALGQGPEFLTYFNYEAQPDKSGLPSDRFSAERPEGSISTLTIQRTEQRDSAMYRCASSSRLEETQYFGPGTRLLVL.